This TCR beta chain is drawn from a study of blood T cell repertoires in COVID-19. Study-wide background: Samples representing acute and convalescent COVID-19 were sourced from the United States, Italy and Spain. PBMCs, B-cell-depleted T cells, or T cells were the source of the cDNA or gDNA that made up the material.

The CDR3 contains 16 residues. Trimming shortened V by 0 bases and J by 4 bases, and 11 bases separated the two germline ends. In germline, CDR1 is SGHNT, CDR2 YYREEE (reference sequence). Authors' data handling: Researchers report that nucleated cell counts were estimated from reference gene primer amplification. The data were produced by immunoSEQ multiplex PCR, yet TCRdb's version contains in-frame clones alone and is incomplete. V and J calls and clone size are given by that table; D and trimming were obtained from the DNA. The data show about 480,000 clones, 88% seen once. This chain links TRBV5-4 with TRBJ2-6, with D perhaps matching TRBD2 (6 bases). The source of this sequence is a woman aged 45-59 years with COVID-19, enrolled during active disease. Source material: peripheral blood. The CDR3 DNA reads TGTGCCAGCAGCTTGGTCGGAGGGGCCGGGGCCAACGTCCTGACTTTC. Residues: CASSLVGGAGANVLTF. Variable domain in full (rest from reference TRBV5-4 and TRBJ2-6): ETGVTQSPTHLIKTRGQQVTLRCSSQSGHNTVSWYQQALGQGPQFIFQYYREEENGRGNFPPRFSGLQFPNYSSELNVNALELDDSALYLCASSLVGGAGANVLTFGAGSRLTVL.